This T cell receptor beta chain stems from a study of blood T cell repertoires in COVID-19. Turning to the study itself: Researchers got acute and convalescent COVID-19 samples from the United States, Italy and Spain.

Sequenced by immunoSEQ multiplex PCR; TCRdb stores in-frame clones only, minus some. This table has more than 150,000 clones, more than 85% appearing once. The V end was cut by 6 bases, the J end by 7 bases, with 18 bases between. The CDR3 sequence is 15 residues long. CDR1 and CDR2 (germline): MNHEY, SVGAGI. The V gene is TRBV6-5, the J gene TRBJ1-4, with a tentative D call TRBD1 (5 bases). Sequences were obtained from peripheral blood. The TCR comes from a man aged 18 to 29 with acute or convalescent COVID-19. This CDR3 is CASRGQGGQSEKLFF. CDR3 nucleotides: TGTGCCAGCAGAGGCCAGGGAGGTCAGAGTGAAAAACTGTTTTTT.